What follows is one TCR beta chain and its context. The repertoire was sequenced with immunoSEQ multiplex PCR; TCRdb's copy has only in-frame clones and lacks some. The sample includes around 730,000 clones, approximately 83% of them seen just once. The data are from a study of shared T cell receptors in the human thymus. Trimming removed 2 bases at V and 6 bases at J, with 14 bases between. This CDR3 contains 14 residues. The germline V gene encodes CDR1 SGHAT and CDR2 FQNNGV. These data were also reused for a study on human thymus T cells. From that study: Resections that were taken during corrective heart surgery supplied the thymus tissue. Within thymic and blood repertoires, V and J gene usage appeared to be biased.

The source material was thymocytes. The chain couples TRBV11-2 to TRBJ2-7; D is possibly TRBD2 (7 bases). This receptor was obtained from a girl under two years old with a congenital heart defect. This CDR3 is CASSLLAEGGEQYF. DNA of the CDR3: TGTGCCAGCAGCTTACTAGCGGAGGGGGGCGAGCAGTACTTC.